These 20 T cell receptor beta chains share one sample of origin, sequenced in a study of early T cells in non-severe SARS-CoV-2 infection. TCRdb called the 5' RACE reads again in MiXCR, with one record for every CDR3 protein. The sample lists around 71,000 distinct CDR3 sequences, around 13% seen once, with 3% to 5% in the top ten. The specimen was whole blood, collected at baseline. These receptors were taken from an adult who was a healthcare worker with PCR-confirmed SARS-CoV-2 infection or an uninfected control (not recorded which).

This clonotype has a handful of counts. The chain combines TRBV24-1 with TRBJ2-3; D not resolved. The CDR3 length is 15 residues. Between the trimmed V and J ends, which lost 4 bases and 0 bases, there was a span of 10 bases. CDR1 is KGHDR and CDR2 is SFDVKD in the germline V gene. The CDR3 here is CATSERTASTDTQYF. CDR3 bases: TGTGCCACCAGTGAAAGGACGGCTAGCACAGATACGCAGTATTTT.

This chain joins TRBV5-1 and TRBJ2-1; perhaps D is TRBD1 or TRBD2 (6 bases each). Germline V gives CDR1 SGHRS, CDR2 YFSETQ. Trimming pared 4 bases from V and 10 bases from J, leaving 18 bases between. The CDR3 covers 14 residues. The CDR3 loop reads CASSPDGGGGEQFF. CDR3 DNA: TGCGCCAGCAGCCCGGATGGAGGGGGAGGCGAGCAGTTCTTC.

CDR3: CSVSRETTEAFF. The DNA of the CDR3 is TGCAGCGTTTCTAGGGAGACCACTGAAGCTTTCTTT. V is TRBV29-1 and J is TRBJ1-1; D not certain. Germline V gene sequence: CDR1 SQVTM, CDR2 ANQGSEA. The CDR3 spans 12 residues. Trimming took off 5 bases at V and 4 bases at J, with 11 bases between the two ends.

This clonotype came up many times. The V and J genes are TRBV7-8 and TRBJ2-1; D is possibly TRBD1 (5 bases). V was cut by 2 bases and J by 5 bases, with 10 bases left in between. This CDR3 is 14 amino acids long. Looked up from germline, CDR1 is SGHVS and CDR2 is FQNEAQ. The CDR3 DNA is TGTGCCAGCAGCTTACACAGACAGAACAATGAGCAGTTCTTC. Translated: CASSLHRQNNEQFF.

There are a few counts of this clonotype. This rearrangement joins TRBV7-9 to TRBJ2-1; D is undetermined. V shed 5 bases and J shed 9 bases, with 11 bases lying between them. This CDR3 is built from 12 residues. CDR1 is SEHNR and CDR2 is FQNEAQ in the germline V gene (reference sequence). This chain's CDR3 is CASSPGLGEQFF. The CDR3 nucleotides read TGTGCCAGCAGCCCCGGTCTAGGTGAGCAGTTCTTC.

In DNA form, the CDR3 reads TGTGCCAGCAGCCCGGGACTAGCGGGAGTTCAATATACGCAGTATTTT. Translation gives CASSPGLAGVQYTQYF. The V call is TRBV7-2, the J call TRBJ2-3, with 14 bases matching TRBD2. V was pared by 5 bases and J by 7 bases, with 8 bases of the junction left unmatched. Germline CDR1 reads SGHTA; CDR2 reads FQGNSA. This CDR3 has 16 residues. Drawing the rest from reference TRBV7-2 and TRBJ2-3, the complete variable domain is GAGVSQSPSNKVTEKGKDVELRCDPISGHTALYWYRQSLGQGLEFLIYFQGNSAPDKSGLPSDRFSAERTGGSVSTLTIQRTQQEDSAVYLCASSPGLAGVQYTQYFGPGTRLTVL.

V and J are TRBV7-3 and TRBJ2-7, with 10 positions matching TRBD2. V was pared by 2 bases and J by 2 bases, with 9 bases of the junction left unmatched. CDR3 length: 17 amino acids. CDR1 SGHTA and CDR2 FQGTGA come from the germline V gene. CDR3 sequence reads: CASSLRVTSGSPYEQYF. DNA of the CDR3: TGTGCCAGCAGCTTACGTGTGACTAGCGGGTCTCCCTACGAGCAGTACTTC.

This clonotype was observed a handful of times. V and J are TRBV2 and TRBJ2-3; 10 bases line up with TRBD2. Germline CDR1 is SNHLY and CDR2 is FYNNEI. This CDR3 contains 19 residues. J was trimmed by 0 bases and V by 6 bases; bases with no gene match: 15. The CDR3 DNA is TGTGCCAGCAGGAAAGCACCGGGACTAGCGCGAGGTAGCACAGATACGCAGTATTTT. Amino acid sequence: CASRKAPGLARGSTDTQYF.

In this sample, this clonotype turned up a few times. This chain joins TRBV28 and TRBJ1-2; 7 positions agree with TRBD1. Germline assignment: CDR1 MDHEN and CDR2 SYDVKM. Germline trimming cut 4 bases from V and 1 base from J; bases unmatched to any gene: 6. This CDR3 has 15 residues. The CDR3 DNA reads TGTGCCAGCAGTTCTCCCGGGACAGTTAACTATGGCTACACCTTC. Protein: CASSSPGTVNYGYTF.

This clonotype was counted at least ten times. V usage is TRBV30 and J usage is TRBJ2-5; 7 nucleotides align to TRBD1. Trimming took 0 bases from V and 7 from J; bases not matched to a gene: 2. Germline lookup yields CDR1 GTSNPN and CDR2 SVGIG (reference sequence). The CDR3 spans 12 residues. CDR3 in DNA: TGTGCCTGGAGTGTACCAGGGGGGACCCAGTACTTC. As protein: CAWSVPGGTQYF.

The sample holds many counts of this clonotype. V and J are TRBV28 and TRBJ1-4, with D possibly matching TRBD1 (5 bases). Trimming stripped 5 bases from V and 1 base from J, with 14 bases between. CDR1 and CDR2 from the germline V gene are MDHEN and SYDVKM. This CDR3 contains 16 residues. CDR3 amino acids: CASSPPQGRTNEKLFF. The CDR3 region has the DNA TGTGCCAGCAGTCCCCCGCAGGGACGAACTAATGAAAAACTGTTTTTT.

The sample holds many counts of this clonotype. CDR3 coding DNA: TGCAGCGTTGAAGCAGCCTCAGAGACCCAGTACTTC. Its translation is CSVEAASETQYF. The rearrangement links TRBV29-1 to TRBJ2-5; D ambiguous. The ends were cut back, 1 base at V and 4 bases at J, with 7 bases in the middle. The CDR3 contains 12 residues. Germline V gene sequence: CDR1 SQVTM, CDR2 ANQGSEA.

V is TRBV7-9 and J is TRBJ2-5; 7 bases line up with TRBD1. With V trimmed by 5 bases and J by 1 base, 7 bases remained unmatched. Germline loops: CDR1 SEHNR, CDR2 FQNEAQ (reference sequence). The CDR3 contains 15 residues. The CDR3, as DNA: TGTGCCAGCAGCCGAACGGACAGGTCCCAAGAGACCCAGTACTTC. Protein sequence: CASSRTDRSQETQYF.

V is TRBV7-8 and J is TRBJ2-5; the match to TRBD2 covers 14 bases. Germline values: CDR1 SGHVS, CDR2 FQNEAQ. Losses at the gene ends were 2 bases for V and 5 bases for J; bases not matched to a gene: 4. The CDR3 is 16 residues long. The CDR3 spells CASSLKGLAGVETQYF. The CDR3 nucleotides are TGTGCCAGCAGCTTAAAGGGACTAGCGGGAGTGGAGACCCAGTACTTC.

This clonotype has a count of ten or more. CDR3 residues: CASSPKNTEAFF. CDR3 bases: TGTGCCAGCTCACCAAAGAACACTGAAGCTTTCTTT. The V gene is TRBV18, the J gene TRBJ1-1; no definite D call. The V gene's germline CDR1 is KGHSH and CDR2 LQKENI. CDR3 length: 12 residues. V was pared by 2 bases and J by 1 base, with 2 bases between.

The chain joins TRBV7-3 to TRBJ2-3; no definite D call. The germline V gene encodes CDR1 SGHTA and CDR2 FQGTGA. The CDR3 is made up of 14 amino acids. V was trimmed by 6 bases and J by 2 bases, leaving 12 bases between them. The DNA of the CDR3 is TGTGCCAGCAGTCCAGGCGGCGTCACAGATACGCAGTATTTT. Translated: CASSPGGVTDTQYF.

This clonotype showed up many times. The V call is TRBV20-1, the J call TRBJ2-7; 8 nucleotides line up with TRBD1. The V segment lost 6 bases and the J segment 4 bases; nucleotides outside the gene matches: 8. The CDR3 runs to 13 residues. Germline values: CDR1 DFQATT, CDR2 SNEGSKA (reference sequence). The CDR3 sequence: CSALGQGLYEQYF. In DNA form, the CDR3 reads TGCAGTGCCCTCGGACAGGGTCTGTACGAGCAGTACTTC.

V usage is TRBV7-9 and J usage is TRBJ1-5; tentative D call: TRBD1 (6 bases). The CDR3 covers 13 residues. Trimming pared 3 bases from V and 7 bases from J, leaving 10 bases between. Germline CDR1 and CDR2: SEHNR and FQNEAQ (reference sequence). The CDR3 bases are TGTGCCAGCAGCTTCACAGGGTCCCAGCCCCAGCATTTT. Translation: CASSFTGSQPQHF. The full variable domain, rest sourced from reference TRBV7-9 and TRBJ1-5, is DTGVSQNPRHKITKRGQNVTFRCDPISEHNRLYWYRQTLGQGPEFLTYFQNEAQLEKSRLLSDRFSAERPKGSFSTLEIQRTEQGDSAMYLCASSFTGSQPQHFGDGTRLSIL.

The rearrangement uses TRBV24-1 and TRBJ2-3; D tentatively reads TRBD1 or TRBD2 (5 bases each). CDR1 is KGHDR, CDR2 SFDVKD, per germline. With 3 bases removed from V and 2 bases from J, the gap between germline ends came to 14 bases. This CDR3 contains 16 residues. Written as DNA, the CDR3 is TGTGCCACCAGTGATCCCGGGACCTCATTCACAGATACGCAGTATTTT. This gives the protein CATSDPGTSFTDTQYF.

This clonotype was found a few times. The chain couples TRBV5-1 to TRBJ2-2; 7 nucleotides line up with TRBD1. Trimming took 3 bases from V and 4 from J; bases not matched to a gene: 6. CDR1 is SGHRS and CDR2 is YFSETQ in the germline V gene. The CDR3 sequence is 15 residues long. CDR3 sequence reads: CASSSTGVVTGELFF. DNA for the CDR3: TGCGCCAGCAGCTCCACAGGGGTTGTCACCGGGGAGCTGTTTTTT.